This T cell receptor (beta chain) appears in the sequencing data of a study of identical twins. The study's findings and limits: Models, which agreed with sharing between unrelated individuals, nonetheless underestimated the out-of-frame TCR alpha sharing seen in monozygotic twins. It was possible that invariant MAIT and iNKT cells partly confounded the zero-insertion analyses.

The authors used template switching to add a universal primer site and gave cDNA unique molecular identifiers. TCRdb reanalysed the 5' RACE reads using MiXCR and keeps one entry per CDR3 protein. The sample includes 1.5 million or so distinct CDR3 sequences, about 31% of them seen just once. The CDR3 spans 15 residues. The trim removed 4 bases at V and 2 bases at J, leaving 4 bases unmatched. Germline assignment: CDR1 KGHDR and CDR2 SFDVKD. Healthy Caucasians supplied all donations. This clonotype was recorded a few times. Antigen unknown. Sequencing was done on a sample of cord blood. The V call is TRBV24-1, the J call TRBJ2-3, with 8 bases aligning to TRBD2. This sequence originates from a newborn girl in good health. Here the CDR3 DNA reads TGTGCCACCAGTGAGCTAGCGGGCCACACAGATACGCAGTATTTT. Translated, it gives CATSELAGHTDTQYF.